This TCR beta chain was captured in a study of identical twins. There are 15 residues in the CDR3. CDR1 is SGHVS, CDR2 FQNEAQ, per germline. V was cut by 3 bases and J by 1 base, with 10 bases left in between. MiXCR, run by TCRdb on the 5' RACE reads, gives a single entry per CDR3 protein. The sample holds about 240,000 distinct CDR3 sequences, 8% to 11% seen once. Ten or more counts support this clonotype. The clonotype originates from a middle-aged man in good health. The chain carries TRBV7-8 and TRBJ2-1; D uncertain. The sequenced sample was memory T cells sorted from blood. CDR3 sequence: CASSFEGKSYNEQFF. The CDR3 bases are TGTGCCAGCAGCTTCGAAGGAAAGTCCTACAATGAGCAGTTCTTC.